Here is one T cell receptor (beta chain) with its context. Its cognate antigen is unknown. This record belongs to a study of glioma-infiltrating T cells after dendritic cell vaccination. TCRB CDR3 was amplified from 2 ug genomic DNA or less. Clones were read by immunoSEQ multiplex PCR, and TCRdb kept only the in-frame ones, dropping some. The sample lists 85,000 to 100,000 clones; about 85% were seen once. The CDR3 covers 17 residues. The germline gives CDR1 MNHEY, CDR2 SMNVEV (reference sequence). With 6 bases clipped from V and 5 bases from J, the junction kept 12 bases outside the gene matches. The time point was: after dendritic cell vaccination, including at tumor progression/relapse. Isocitrate dehydrogenase mutation was absent in all glioblastoma patients. General study results and limits: No direct clonality-survival link was found; a diverse polyclonal response may matter.

The clonotype comes from a human donor with glioblastoma. The material sequenced was blood, taken after dendritic cell vaccination. This sequence joins TRBV27 and TRBJ2-5; 13 bases map to TRBD2. CDR3 in DNA: TGTGCCAGCAGCTCAATACTAGCGGGAGGGCCGTTTGAGACCCAGTACTTC. Amino acids: CASSSILAGGPFETQYF.